The rows below give T cell receptor beta chains drawn from one sample of a study of post-analysis software for immune sequencing data. TCRdb re-analysed the PCR reads in MiXCR, keeping a single row per CDR3 protein. This sample has 350,000 to 450,000 distinct CDR3 sequences, with approximately 37% found just once. The material sequenced was blood. These receptors all stem from a girl aged 2 to 10 with multiple sclerosis. Each CDR3 is given with its conserved first and last residue. A D gene is named only where the DNA matches it firmly. The size entry is marked missing in some rows and otherwise reads once, few, many or a size class.

>TRBJ2-7|.|few|TRBV2
TGTGCCAGGGGCTCGGGGGCCTCCTACGAGCAGTACTTC
CARGSGASYEQYF
>TRBJ2-7|TRBD2|.|TRBV28
TGTGCCAGCAGTGCCGCCGGGACTAGCGGGAGGGCCTTTCCCTACGAGCAGTACTTC
CASSAAGTSGRAFPYEQYF
>TRBJ2-1|TRBD1|few|TRBV7-7
TGTGCCAGCAGCTTAGAAAGGGGGCGGCACTCCTCCTACAATGAGCAGTTCTTC
CASSLERGRHSSYNEQFF
>TRBJ1-6|.|few|TRBV5-1
TGCGCCAGCAGCCCCTCGGGAGGAGGATATAATTCACCCCTCCACTTT
CASSPSGGGYNSPLHF
>TRBJ2-5|TRBD2|few|TRBV20-1
TGCAGTGCTAGGCTAGCGGGCGCACAAGAGACCCAGTACTTC
CSARLAGAQETQYF
>TRBJ1-2|.|.|TRBV10-3
TGTGCCATCAGTGGTAGGACATTTGGCGGCTACACCTTC
CAISGRTFGGYTF
>TRBJ2-7|.|few|TRBV5-1
TGCGCCAGCAGCAGTTCGGATTCGAGGGCGGGGCAGTACTTC
CASSSSDSRAGQYF
>TRBJ2-2|.|.|TRBV7-6
TGTGCCAGCAGCTTAGCTGGGTTCGCGAACACCGGGGAGCTGTTTTTT
CASSLAGFANTGELFF
>TRBJ2-5|.|.|TRBV9
TGTGCCAGCAGCGTAGCTGGGAGTTCCCAAGAGACCCAGTACTTC
CASSVAGSSQETQYF
>TRBJ2-7|TRBD1|few|TRBV20-1
TGCAGTGCTAAAAGGACAGGGGGGATCCGCGAGCAGTACTTC
CSAKRTGGIREQYF
>TRBJ1-4|.|.|TRBV28
TGTGCCGGCAGTTTCAGGGGTACCGAAAAACTGTTTTTT
CAGSFRGTEKLFF
>TRBJ1-5|.|.|TRBV3-1
TGTGCCAGCAGCCCGACGTCCCTTAGCAATCAGCCCCAGCATTTT
CASSPTSLSNQPQHF
>TRBJ2-3|.|.|TRBV20-1
TGCAGTGCTAGAGTACGTGGGACCTCCTACACAGATACGCAGTATTTT
CSARVRGTSYTDTQYF
>TRBJ2-1|TRBD2|few|TRBV20-1
TGCAGTGCTACCAGCGGGGAACCAAATGAGCAGTTCTTC
CSATSGEPNEQFF
>TRBJ1-2|.|.|TRBV7-9
TGTGCCAGCAGCTTTGAAGGGGGCTATGGCTACACCTTC
CASSFEGGYGYTF
>TRBJ1-2|TRBD1|.|TRBV28
TGTGCCAGCAGACCATTAGACAGGGGGTATGGCTACACCTTC
CASRPLDRGYGYTF
>TRBJ2-6|.|.|TRBV29-1
TGCAGCGTTGAAGAGCCCCCCGGTGGAGGTGGTGAATCTGGGGCCAACGTCCTGACTTTC
CSVEEPPGGGGESGANVLTF
>TRBJ2-3|TRBD1|.|TRBV5-1
TGCGCCAGCAGCTCAACCGGGACAGGTTATAGCACAGATACGCAGTATTTT
CASSSTGTGYSTDTQYF
>TRBJ2-1|TRBD2|.|TRBV7-3
TGTGCCAGCAGCACAAGGGGGACTAGCCTCCGTGAGCAGTTCTTC
CASSTRGTSLREQFF
>TRBJ2-5|.|few|TRBV6-2/TRBV6-3
TGTGCCAGCAGTCCTATGGTGGAGACCCAGTACTTC
CASSPMVETQYF
>TRBJ2-3|TRBD2|.|TRBV29-1
TGCAGCGCCGGAACAGGGAAAGCGGGAGGCGGTAGTTTGACAGATACGCAGTATTTT
CSAGTGKAGGGSLTDTQYF
>TRBJ2-7|TRBD2|few|TRBV3-1
TGTGCCAGCAGCCAAGCGAGCGGGGGGGCCTACGAGCAGTACTTC
CASSQASGGAYEQYF
>TRBJ2-4|.|.|TRBV6-2/TRBV6-3
TGTGCCAGCAGAGAGACCAAGGGGAACATTCAGTACTTC
CASRETKGNIQYF
>TRBJ1-6|.|.|TRBV6-5
TGTGCCAGCAGTTACGAGGGAAGGGGGTCACCCCTCCACTTT
CASSYEGRGSPLHF
>TRBJ1-1|.|.|TRBV11-1
TGTGCCAGCAGCTTACTTTATACGGGGGCGAACACTGAAGCTTTCTTT
CASSLLYTGANTEAFF
>TRBJ2-3|.|few|TRBV12-3/TRBV12-4
TGTGCCAGCAGTCCCAGCAGTGTTTCCGGGAGTCAATCAGATACGCAGTATTTT
CASSPSSVSGSQSDTQYF
>TRBJ1-1|.|.|TRBV7-6
TGTGCCAGCAGCTTCCCTTGGGCAGTTAACACTGAAGCTTTCTTT
CASSFPWAVNTEAFF
>TRBJ1-2|.|few|TRBV6-5
TGTGCCAGCAGCACCGGGACACCTCGTGGCTACACCTTC
CASSTGTPRGYTF
>TRBJ1-5|.|few|TRBV12-3/TRBV12-4
TGTGCCAGCAGTTTGAGGCAGGGCGGACAGCCCCAGCATTTT
CASSLRQGGQPQHF
>TRBJ2-7|TRBD1|.|TRBV29-1
TGCAGCGTTGTTCGACAGGGGCGACCCTACGAGCAGTACTTC
CSVVRQGRPYEQYF
>TRBJ2-7|.|few|TRBV20-1
TGCAGTGCTAGTAAAGGACAGAGCTACGAGCAGTACTTC
CSASKGQSYEQYF
>TRBJ2-5|.|few|TRBV7-2
TGTGCCAGCAGCTTCGGCAGCTCAGGAGAGACCCAGTACTTC
CASSFGSSGETQYF
>TRBJ2-1|.|.|TRBV11-2
TGTGCCAGCAGCGTAGGAGGGGAGCAGTTCTTC
CASSVGGEQFF
>TRBJ1-2|TRBD1|.|TRBV29-1
TGCAGCGGTACAGGGGGGACGGGTGGCTACACCTTC
CSGTGGTGGYTF
>TRBJ2-3|.|.|TRBV29-1
TGCAGCGTTGTTTCCCTGCCAGACCGCACAGATACGCAGTATTTT
CSVVSLPDRTDTQYF
>TRBJ2-5|.|.|TRBV6-2/TRBV6-3
TGTGCCAGCAGTTACGACAGAACCTTCTACAATGAGCAGTACTTC
CASSYDRTFYNEQYF
>TRBJ2-2|.|few|TRBV12-3/TRBV12-4
TGTGCTACAGCCTGGGCGGGAACCGGGGAGCTGTTTTTT
CATAWAGTGELFF
>TRBJ1-4|.|few|TRBV20-1
TGCAGTGCGGGGGTCAATGAAAAACTGTTTTTT
CSAGVNEKLFF
>TRBJ2-7|TRBD2|.|TRBV20-1
TGCAGTGCGCTGCGGGGGGTAGACTCCTACGAGCAGTACTTC
CSALRGVDSYEQYF
>TRBJ2-1|.|.|TRBV29-1
TGCAGCGTTGGGACTCCTACCCACAATGAGCAGTTCTTC
CSVGTPTHNEQFF
>TRBJ2-7|TRBD2|few|TRBV27
TGTGCCAGCGGGGACTACTCCTACGAGCAGTACTTC
CASGDYSYEQYF
>TRBJ2-5|.|.|TRBV4-2
TGTGCCAGCAGCCCCTCACCGGGACACTTCCCGGAGACCCAGTACTTC
CASSPSPGHFPETQYF
>TRBJ2-7|.|.|TRBV7-6
TGTGCCAGCAGCTTAGAACAGTTCTACGAGCAGTACTTC
CASSLEQFYEQYF
>TRBJ2-5|.|.|TRBV6-5
TGTGCCAGCAGCGGTCTGGGGAGTACTCTTCAAGAGACCCAGTACTTC
CASSGLGSTLQETQYF
>TRBJ2-5|TRBD1|.|TRBV7-2
TGTGCCAGCAGCCGGGCGACAGGGAGAGGAGAGACCCAGTACTTC
CASSRATGRGETQYF
>TRBJ2-3|.|.|TRBV6-6
TGTGCCAGCACTTACCTCCGGGACAAACCCACAGATACGCAGTATTTT
CASTYLRDKPTDTQYF
>TRBJ1-6|TRBD1|few|TRBV6-1
TGTGCCAGCAGGACAGGGTCTAGTGGATATAATTCACCCCTCCACTTT
CASRTGSSGYNSPLHF
>TRBJ1-2|TRBD1|few|TRBV12-3/TRBV12-4
TGTGCCAGCAGTCCTAGACAGGGTGGCTATGGCTACACCTTC
CASSPRQGGYGYTF